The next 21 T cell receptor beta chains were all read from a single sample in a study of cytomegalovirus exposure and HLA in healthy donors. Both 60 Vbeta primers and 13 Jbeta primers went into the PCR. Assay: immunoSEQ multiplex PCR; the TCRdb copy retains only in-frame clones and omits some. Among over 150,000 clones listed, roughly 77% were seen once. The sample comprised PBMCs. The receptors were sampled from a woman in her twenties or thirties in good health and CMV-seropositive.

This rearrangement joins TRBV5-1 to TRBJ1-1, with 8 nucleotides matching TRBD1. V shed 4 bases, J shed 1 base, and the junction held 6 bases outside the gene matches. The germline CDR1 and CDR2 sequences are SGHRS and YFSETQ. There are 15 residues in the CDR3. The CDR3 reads CASSRPGTGNTEAFF. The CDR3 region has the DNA TGCGCCAGCAGCCGACCCGGGACAGGGAACACTGAAGCTTTCTTT.

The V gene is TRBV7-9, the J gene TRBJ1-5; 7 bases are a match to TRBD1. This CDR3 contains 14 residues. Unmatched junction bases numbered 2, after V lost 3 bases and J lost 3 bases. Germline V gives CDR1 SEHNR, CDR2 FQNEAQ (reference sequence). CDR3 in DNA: TGTGCCAGCAGCTTTGGGACAGCCAATCAGCCCCAGCATTTT. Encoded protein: CASSFGTANQPQHF.

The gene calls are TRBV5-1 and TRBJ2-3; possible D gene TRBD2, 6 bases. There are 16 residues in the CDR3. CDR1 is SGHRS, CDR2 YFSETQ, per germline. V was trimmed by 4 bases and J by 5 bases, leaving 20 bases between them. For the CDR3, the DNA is TGCGCCAGCAGCAGATTAGCGGCCCATGGCATAGATACGCAGTATTTT. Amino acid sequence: CASSRLAAHGIDTQYF.

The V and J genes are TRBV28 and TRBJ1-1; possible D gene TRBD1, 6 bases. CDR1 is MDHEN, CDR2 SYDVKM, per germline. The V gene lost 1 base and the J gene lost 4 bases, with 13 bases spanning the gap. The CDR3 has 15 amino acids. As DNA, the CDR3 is TGTGCCAGCAGTTTATTAAAGGGGGACCCCACTGAAGCTTTCTTT. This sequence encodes CASSLLKGDPTEAFF.

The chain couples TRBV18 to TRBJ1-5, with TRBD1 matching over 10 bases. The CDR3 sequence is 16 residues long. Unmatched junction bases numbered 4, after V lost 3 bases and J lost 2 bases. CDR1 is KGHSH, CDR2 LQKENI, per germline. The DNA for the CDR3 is TGTGCCAGCTCACCGACCGGGACAGGGGGCAATCAGCCCCAGCATTTT. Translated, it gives CASSPTGTGGNQPQHF.

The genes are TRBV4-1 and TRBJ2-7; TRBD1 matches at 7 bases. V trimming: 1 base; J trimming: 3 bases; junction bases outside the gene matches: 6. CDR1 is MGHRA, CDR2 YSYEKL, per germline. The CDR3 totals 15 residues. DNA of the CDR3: TGCGCCAGCAGCCAAGGACAGGGCGAGGGCTACGAGCAGTACTTC. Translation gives CASSQGQGEGYEQYF.

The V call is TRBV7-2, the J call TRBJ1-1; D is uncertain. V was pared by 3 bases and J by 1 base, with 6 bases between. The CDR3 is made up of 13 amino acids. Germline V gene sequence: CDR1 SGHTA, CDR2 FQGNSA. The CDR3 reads CASSFVRNTEAFF. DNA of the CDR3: TGTGCCAGCAGCTTTGTTAGGAACACTGAAGCTTTCTTT.

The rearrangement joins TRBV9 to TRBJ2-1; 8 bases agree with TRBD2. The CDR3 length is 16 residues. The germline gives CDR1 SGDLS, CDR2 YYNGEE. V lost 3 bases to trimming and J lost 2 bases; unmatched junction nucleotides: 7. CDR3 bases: TGTGCCAGCAGCGAGTTAGCGGGACGGGCCTACAATGAGCAGTTCTTC. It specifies CASSELAGRAYNEQFF.

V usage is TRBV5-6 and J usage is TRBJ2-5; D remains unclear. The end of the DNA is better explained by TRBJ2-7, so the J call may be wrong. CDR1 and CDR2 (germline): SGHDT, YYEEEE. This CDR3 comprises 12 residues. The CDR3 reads CASSLAPYEQYF. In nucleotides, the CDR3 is TGTGCCAGCAGCTTGGCGCCCTACGAGCAGTACTTC.

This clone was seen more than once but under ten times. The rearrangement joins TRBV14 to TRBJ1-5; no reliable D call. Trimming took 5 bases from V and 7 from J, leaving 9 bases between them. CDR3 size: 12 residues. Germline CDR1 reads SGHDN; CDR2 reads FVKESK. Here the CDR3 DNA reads TGTGCCAGCAGCATCAGTGGCCAGCCCCAGCATTTT. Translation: CASSISGQPQHF. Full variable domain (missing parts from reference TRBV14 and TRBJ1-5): EAGVTQFPSHSVIEKGQTVTLRCDPISGHDNLYWYRRVMGKEIKFLLHFVKESKQDESGMPNNRFLAERTGGTYSTLKVQPAELEDSGVYFCASSISGQPQHFGDGTRLSIL.

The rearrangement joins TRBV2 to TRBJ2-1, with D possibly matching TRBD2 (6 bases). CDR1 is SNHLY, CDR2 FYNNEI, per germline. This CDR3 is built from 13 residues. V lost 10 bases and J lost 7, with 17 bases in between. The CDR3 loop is CAIREHGGNEQFF. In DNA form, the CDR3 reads TGTGCCATCCGGGAGCACGGAGGGAATGAGCAGTTCTTC. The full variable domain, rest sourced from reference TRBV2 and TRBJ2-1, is EPEVTQTPSHQVTQMGQEVILRCVPISNHLYFYWYRQILGQKVEFLVSFYNNEISEKSEIFDDQFSVERPDGSNFTLKIRSTKLEDSAMYFCAIREHGGNEQFFGPGTRLTVL.

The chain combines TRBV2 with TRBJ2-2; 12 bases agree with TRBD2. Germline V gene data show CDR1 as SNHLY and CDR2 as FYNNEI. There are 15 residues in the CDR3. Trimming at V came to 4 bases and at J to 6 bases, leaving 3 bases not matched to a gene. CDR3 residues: CASSGLAGAPGELFF. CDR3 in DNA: TGTGCCAGCAGTGGACTAGCGGGAGCCCCCGGGGAGCTGTTTTTT.

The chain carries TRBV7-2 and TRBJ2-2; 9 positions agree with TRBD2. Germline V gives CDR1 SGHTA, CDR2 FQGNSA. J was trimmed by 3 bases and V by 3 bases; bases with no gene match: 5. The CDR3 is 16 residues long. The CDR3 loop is CASSFFSGSYTGELFF. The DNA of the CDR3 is TGTGCCAGCAGCTTTTTTAGCGGGAGCTACACCGGGGAGCTGTTTTTT.

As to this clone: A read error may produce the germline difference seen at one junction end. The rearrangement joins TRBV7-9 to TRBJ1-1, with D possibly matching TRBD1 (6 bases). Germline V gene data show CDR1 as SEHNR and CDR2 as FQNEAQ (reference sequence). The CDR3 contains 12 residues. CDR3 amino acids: CSSSPGGAEAFF. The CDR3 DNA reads TGTTCCAGCAGCCCGGGGGGGGCAGAAGCTTTCTTT.

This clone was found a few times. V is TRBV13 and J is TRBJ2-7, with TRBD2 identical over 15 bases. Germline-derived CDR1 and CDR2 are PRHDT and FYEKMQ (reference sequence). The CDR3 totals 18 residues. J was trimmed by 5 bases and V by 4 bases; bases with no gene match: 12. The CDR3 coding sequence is TGTGCCAGCAGCTCCTGGACTAGCGGGAGGGCCATAGGCCACGAGCAGTACTTC. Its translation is CASSSWTSGRAIGHEQYF.

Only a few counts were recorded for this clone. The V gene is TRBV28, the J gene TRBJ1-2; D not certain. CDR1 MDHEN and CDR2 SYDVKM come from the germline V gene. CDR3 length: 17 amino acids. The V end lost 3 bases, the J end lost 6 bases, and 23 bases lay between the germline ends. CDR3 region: CASSFPGPPGERDGYTF. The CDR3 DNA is TGTGCCAGCAGTTTCCCGGGTCCTCCGGGAGAAAGGGATGGCTACACCTTC.

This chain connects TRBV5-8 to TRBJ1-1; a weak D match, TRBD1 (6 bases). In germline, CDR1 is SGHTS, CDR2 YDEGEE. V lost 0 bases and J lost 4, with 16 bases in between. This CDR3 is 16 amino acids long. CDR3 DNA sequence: TGTGCCAGCAGCTTGGCCCTGGGGCAGGGGACCACTGAAGCTTTCTTT. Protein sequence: CASSLALGQGTTEAFF.

The CDR3 DNA reads as TGCAGTGCTAGAGGGCACAGTGGCTACACCTTC. Encoded protein: CSARGHSGYTF. The chain combines TRBV20-1 with TRBJ1-2; D remains unclear. Trimming pared 1 base from V and 7 bases from J, leaving 7 bases between. The length of the CDR3 is 11 residues. Germline V CDR1 and CDR2: DFQATT, SNEGSKA (reference sequence).

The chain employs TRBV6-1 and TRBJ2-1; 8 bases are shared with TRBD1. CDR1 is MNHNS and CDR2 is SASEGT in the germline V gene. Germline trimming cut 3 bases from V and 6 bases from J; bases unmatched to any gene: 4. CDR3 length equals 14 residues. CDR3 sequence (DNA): TGTGCCAGCAGTGAGGGACAGGACTTCAATGAGCAGTTCTTC. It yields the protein CASSEGQDFNEQFF.

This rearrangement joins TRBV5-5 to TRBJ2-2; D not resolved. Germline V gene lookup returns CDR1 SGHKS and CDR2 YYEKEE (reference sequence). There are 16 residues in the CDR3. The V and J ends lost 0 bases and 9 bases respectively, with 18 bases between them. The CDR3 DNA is TGTGCCAGCAGCTTGGAATTGAAGACTCCCGGATGGGAGCTGTTTTTT. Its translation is CASSLELKTPGWELFF. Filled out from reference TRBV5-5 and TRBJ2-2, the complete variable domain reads DAGVTQSPTHLIKTRGQQVTLRCSPISGHKSVSWYQQVLGQGPQFIFQYYEKEERGRGNFPDRFSARQFPNYSSELNVNALLLGDSALYLCASSLELKTPGWELFFGEGSRLTVL.

This CDR3 reads CASRDGPRLDYEQFF. CDR3 nucleotide sequence: TGTGCCAGCAGAGACGGCCCTCGGCTAGATTATGAGCAGTTCTTC. The J gene is TRBJ2-1, the V gene TRBV9; D remains unclear. The CDR3 is made up of 15 amino acids. V shed 5 bases and J shed 8 bases, with 20 bases lying between them. Per the germline V gene, CDR1 is SGDLS and CDR2 is YYNGEE. The full variable domain, its missing parts supplied by reference TRBV9 and TRBJ2-1, is DSGVTQTPKHLITATGQRVTLRCSPRSGDLSVYWYQQSLDQGLQFLIQYYNGEERAKGNILERFSAQQFPDLHSELNLSSLELGDSALYFCASRDGPRLDYEQFFGPGTRLTVL.